This T cell receptor (beta chain) was identified during a study of blood T cell repertoires in COVID-19. Whole-study context: COVID-19 samples, acute and convalescent, were from the United States, Italy and Spain. T cells, B-cell-depleted T cells, or PBMCs provided the cDNA or gDNA that served as material.

Original data processing: Estimated nucleated cell counts came from reference gene primer amplification. Generated by immunoSEQ multiplex PCR, the TCRdb table keeps only in-frame clones and is missing some. Clone size and V and J calls were adopted from that table, with D and trimming inferred from the DNA. The table lists more than 70,000 clones, 60% to 80% of them singletons. Germline CDR1 SEHNR, CDR2 FQNEAQ (reference sequence). V lost 6 bases and J lost 4; bases outside the gene matches: 10. There are 16 residues in the CDR3. The rearrangement uses TRBV7-9 and TRBJ1-4; 8 bases are a match to TRBD1. Sequenced material: peripheral blood. This receptor was identified in a human donor in a cohort sampled during active COVID-19. CDR3 loop: CASSPIPGGNNEKLFF. CDR3 sequence (DNA): TGTGCCAGCAGTCCCATTCCAGGGGGCAATAATGAAAAACTGTTTTTT.